The entry below describes one T cell receptor beta chain. No cognate antigen has been identified for it. Within one base of it there is no much larger clone, and no base qualities were kept. The cohort was made up of approximately 700 healthy bone marrow donors. At the time of sampling, all cohort members were nominally healthy, though unrecorded immune exposures were likely present. The donor tested CMV seronegative, placing the donor among the 352 seronegative members of the cohort. A peripheral blood sample was collected from each donor, and TCR beta sequencing was performed on peripheral blood mononuclear cells. The Qiagen DNeasy Blood Extraction Kit was used to extract genomic DNA from the blood cell samples. Libraries came from the immunoSEQ multiplex PCR assay. The multiplex PCR relied on a mix of 60 forward primers for TCR Vbeta segments and 13 reverse primers for TCR Jbeta segments. The CDR3 region of rearranged TCR beta genes was amplified from genomic DNA with a multiplex PCR assay. The amplified TCR beta libraries were sequenced on the Illumina HiSeq System as 87-base-pair reads. On the authors' methods: A later analysis counted about 82 million unique TCR beta chains across the 550 to 750 repertoires, and around 9.9 million of these chains were shared by at least two donors. A nearest-neighbor algorithm error-corrected the raw reads and collapsed the reads into unique sequences, merging closely related sequences to remove PCR and sequencing errors. To assign V, D and J gene segments, CDR3 sequences were aligned to IMGT reference sequences. For a sequence to be retained, a match of at least six nucleotides to both a V gene segment and a J gene segment was required. A rearrangement was called productive if the CDR3 had no stop codons and remained in frame with V and J, and every other rearrangement was called non-productive. Following IMGT convention, CDR3 was defined as the stretch from the second conserved V-encoded cysteine to the conserved J-encoded phenylalanine. In an earlier analysis of around 570 of the donors, sequences lacking an unambiguous match to a single V gene segment were excluded. In an earlier analysis of around 600 of the donors, V segments were called functional above 56.7% productive rearrangements and were called segregating when the between-donor standard deviation exceeded 5%. A statistical classification framework was built for diagnosing cytomegalovirus status from the catalog of TCR beta chain sequences. In a later analysis, V and J genes were assigned by comparing TCR nucleotide sequences against IMGT/GENE-DB human TR gene sequences. In a later analysis, CDR3 sequences and most-parsimonious VDJ recombination scenarios were assigned using the TCRdist pipeline. In a later analysis, each TCR beta chain was defined by its CDR3 amino acid sequence together with its V-gene family, and reads lacking a unique V-gene family were excluded. In a later analysis, approximately 640 highly shared, low-generation-probability nucleotide sequences were removed to address suspected cross-contamination and a sequencing artifact. A later analysis calculated a clonal expansion index for each public chain from normalized within-repertoire ranks of inferred template counts. In a later analysis, generation probabilities were computed using a VDJ recombination model fitted to out-of-frame rearrangements, and the results were checked against IGoR. A later analysis scored TCR-TCR, TCR-HLA and TCR-CMV co-occurrence with hypergeometric tests, applying a repertoire-size bias correction to TCR pairs. To estimate false discovery rates, a later analysis permuted the HLA or CMV assignments 20 times. In a later analysis, co-occurring TCRs were grouped using DBSCAN, and TCRdist sequence similarity was added for clustering within HLA-allele-positive subsets. Co-occurrence clustering excluded repertoires with fewer than 30,000 or more than 120,000 public chains, plus five with anomalous nucleotide sharing. Held by TCRdb, this immuneACCESS table contains in-frame sequences only and omits some clones. Under half of the omission traces to an unresolved V gene where checked; the cause of the rest is unknown. V and J calls and clone size come straight from that table; D and trimming were deduced from the DNA. In this sample the table shows some 200,000 clones, about four fifths of which occur a single time. The ten largest clones take up approximately 2.2% of the sample.

This record belongs to a study of cytomegalovirus exposure and HLA in healthy donors (dated by TCRdb to 2016 to 2017). With respect to the entire study: According to an earlier analysis of several hundred of the donors, 150 million to 200 million T cells yielded some 120 million unique TCR beta sequences and roughly 280 Gb of sequence data. Roughly 300 gigabases of sequencing data and around 90 million unique TCR sequences made up an early release that covered approximately 620 HLA-typed donors. Of the 300 to 450 genotyped donors, about 84% fell in the genetic ancestry cluster associated with self-reported Caucasian donors. The study aimed to test whether signatures of past pathogen exposure could be identified by cataloging public T cell receptors. The study used immunosequencing to profile the T cell repertoires of approximately 690 subjects and linked those repertoires to cytomegalovirus serostatus. In addition to the first cohort of approximately 670 subjects, a separate validation cohort of over 90 different subjects was used. High-throughput TCR immunosequencing, statistical association of individual TCRs with disease status, and machine learning were combined to predict cytomegalovirus infection status. In a later analysis, previously published TCR beta repertoires from several hundred donors were re-analyzed and high-resolution HLA genotyping was added so that TCR occurrence patterns could be studied. Rather than drawing on any new phenotypic data, the later analysis identified candidate immune exposures from TCR beta sequences and the way those sequences occurred across donors. In an earlier analysis of roughly 580 of the donors, high-throughput TCR beta sequencing was used to judge whether each TCR beta V gene segment behaved as functional or pseudogenic. Donor age, sex, ethnicity and CMV serostatus were compiled alongside the repertoire data. A later genetic analysis took genome-wide SNP genotypes for about three fifths of the 666 donors and used that subset as a discovery cohort. All discovery cohort repertoires had been generated on a single sequencing platform. HLA typing included class I and class II loci at four-digit resolution. Typing coverage differed by locus: A, B, C, DRB1 and DQB1 were typed in roughly 620-640 donors, DQA1 in 522, DPA1 in 600 to 610, and DPB1 in just under 480. Roughly 5 DR-DQ haplotypes were handled as single units for association and clustering, since linkage in the cohort was strong. Among approximately 370 genotyped donors of the cohort, an average of around 250,000 unique TCR beta nucleotide sequences was sequenced per donor, of which 15% to 20% were non-productive.

On the study overall, not on this receptor specifically: The authors suggested that the approach could potentially be extended to other disease states and immunological phenotypes. In an earlier analysis of around 600 of the donors, most TCR beta V segments were observed in productive rearrangements about 87% or about 30% of the time, broadly matching IMGT annotations. Some IMGT-functional V segments, including TRBV6-2 and TRBV6-3, could not be distinguished by the 87-base-pair reads and were therefore excluded. In a later analysis, HLA-associated TCR beta chains were found to be more clonally expanded and to have lower generation probabilities than equally common non-associated chains. Only TCR beta chains were sequenced in this cohort, and the absence of alpha or paired-chain data limited detectable features. Three of the identified cytomegalovirus-associated TCR beta chains were confirmed in vitro to be specific for cytomegalovirus antigens. The only immune exposure information available for the cohort was CMV serostatus. Correlated functional status among segregating V segments might be attributable to linkage disequilibrium, but an unknown experimental factor could not be ruled out. According to a later analysis, most CMV-associated TCR beta chains appeared to be HLA-restricted, and the HLA associations seemed to be driven largely by CMV exposure. Strong co-occurrence of HLA alleles, especially DR and DQ, made assigning TCR associations to individual alleles difficult. In both the original and validation cohorts, the classifier was reported to diagnose cytomegalovirus status with high specificity and sensitivity. In a later analysis, the rate of TCR association differed among HLA loci, with DRB1 alleles having the most associated TCRs and HLA-C alleles having the fewest. A later analysis reported that several top co-occurrence clusters appeared linked to parvovirus B19, influenza, CMV and Epstein-Barr virus. The study listed over 150 TCR beta chains as associated with cytomegalovirus. While some public TCRs were present in many individuals, most TCR sequences turned up only very rarely across donors. Roughly uniform sequencing depth across donors was assumed in presence/absence analyses, although this assumption may not hold. A later analysis associated 16,951 TCR beta sequences with specific HLA alleles at a false discovery rate of 0.05. In a later genetic analysis, a missense DCLRE1C variant was associated with V-gene and J-gene trimming of TCR beta chains, and the association was replicated in an independent cohort. A cluster of highly shared sequence variants was judged likely to be a technical artifact of the sequencing pipeline. Because counts were too low, seventeen rarely observed V segments, including chromosome 9 orphons, were left out of the earlier analysis of about 620 of the donors. According to a later genetic analysis, donors in an Asian-associated ancestry cluster had fewer N-insertions in productive TCRs than the approximately 650-donor mean. Because HLA typing was missing for some donors at each locus, association tests included only the typed subset. A further reported finding was that TCR beta sequences accurately predicted the HLA-A and HLA-B alleles for most subjects in the first cohort.

The germline V end is reduced by 4 bases and the J end by 1 base; junction bases left unmatched: 2. The CDR3 spans 14 residues, from the cysteine through the phenylalanine. The kept DNA is CDR3 alone, 42 bases in frame from the first base. The CDR1 and CDR2 encoded by the germline V gene are SNHLY and FYNNEI. This chain joins TRBV2 to TRBJ2-3, and TRBD2 aligns with 7 junction nucleotides. Sequencing was carried out using PBMCs. This TCR was sampled from a woman aged 45-59 years in good health and CMV-seronegative. In nucleotide form, the sequence is TGTGCCAGCAGTGCGAGCGGGGGCACAGATACGCAGTATTTT. Its amino acids are CASSASGGTDTQYF.